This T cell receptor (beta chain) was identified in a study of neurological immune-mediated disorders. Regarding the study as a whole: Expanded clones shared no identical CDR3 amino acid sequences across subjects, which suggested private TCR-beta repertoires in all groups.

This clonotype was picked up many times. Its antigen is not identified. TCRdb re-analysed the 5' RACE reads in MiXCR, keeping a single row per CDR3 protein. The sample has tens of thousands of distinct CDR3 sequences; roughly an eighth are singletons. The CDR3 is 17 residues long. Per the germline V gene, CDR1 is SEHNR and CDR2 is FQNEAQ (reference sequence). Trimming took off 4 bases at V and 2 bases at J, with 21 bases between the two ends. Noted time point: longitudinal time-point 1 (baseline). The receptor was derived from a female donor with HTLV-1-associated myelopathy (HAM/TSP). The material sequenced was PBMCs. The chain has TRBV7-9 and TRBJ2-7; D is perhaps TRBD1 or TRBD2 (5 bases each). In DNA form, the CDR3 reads TGTGCCAGCAGCTCTACCCACGGACAACTAGAGCCCTACGAGCAGTACTTC. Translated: CASSSTHGQLEPYEQYF.